This TCR beta chain was recorded in a study of blood T cell repertoires in COVID-19. Study information: PBMCs, B-cell-depleted T cells, or T cells provided the cDNA or gDNA that made up the material.

Authors' data handling: Counts of nucleated cells, estimated from reference gene primer amplification, were obtained. Only in-frame clones appear in the TCRdb table, and some are missing; sequencing was by immunoSEQ multiplex PCR. V and J calls plus clone size are reproduced from that table; the DNA served to infer D and trimming. Among roughly 97,000 clones, roughly four fifths were seen once, and the ten largest hold approximately 3.5%. The CDR3 covers 16 residues. Germline lookup yields CDR1 SGHRS and CDR2 YFSETQ. V lost 0 bases, J lost 3 bases, and 5 bases stayed unmatched. The specimen sequenced was peripheral blood. The chain carries TRBV5-1 and TRBJ1-3; 8 bases are shared with TRBD1. This sequence was found in a woman older than 75 with active or convalescent COVID-19. CDR3 nucleotides: TGCGCCAGCAGCTTGGAAGGACAGGGCTATGGAAACACCATATATTTT. Translation gives CASSLEGQGYGNTIYF. Supplemented by reference TRBV5-1 and TRBJ1-3, the full variable domain reads KAGVTQTPRYLIKTRGQQVTLSCSPISGHRSVSWYQQTPGQGLQFLFEYFSETQRNKGNFPGRFSGRQFSNSRSEMNVSTLELGDSALYLCASSLEGQGYGNTIYFGEGSWLTVV.